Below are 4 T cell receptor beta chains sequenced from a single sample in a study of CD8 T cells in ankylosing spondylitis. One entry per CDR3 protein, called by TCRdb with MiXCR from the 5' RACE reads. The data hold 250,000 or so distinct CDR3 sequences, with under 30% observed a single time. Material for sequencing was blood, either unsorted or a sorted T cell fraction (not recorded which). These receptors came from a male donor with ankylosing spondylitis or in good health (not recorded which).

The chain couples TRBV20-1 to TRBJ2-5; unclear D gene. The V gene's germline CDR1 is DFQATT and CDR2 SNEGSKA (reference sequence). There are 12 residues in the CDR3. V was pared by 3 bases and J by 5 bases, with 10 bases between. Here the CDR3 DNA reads TGCAGTGCTAGTAGCTTCCCGGAGACCCAGTACTTC. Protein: CSASSFPETQYF.

Here the CDR3 DNA reads TGTGCCAGCAGCTTCATGGTCACAGATACGCAGTATTTT. It specifies CASSFMVTDTQYF. The rearrangement joins TRBV5-6 to TRBJ2-3, with D unresolved. The V gene's germline CDR1 is SGHDT and CDR2 YYEEEE. The CDR3 extends over 13 amino acids. Trimming took off 2 bases at V and 2 bases at J, with 6 bases between the two ends.

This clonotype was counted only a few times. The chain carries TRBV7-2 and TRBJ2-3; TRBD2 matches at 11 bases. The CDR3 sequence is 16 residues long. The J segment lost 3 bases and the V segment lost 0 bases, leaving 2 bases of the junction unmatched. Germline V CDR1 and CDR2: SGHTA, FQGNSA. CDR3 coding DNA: TGTGCCAGCAGCTTAGCTAGCGGGGGGGTAACAGATACGCAGTATTTT. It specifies CASSLASGGVTDTQYF.

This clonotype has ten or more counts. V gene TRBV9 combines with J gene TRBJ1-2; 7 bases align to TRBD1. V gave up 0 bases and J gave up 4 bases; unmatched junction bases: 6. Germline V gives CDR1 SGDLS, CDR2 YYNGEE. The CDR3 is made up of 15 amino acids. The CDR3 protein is CASSVEGAGGYGYTF. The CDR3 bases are TGTGCCAGCAGCGTAGAGGGGGCGGGGGGCTATGGCTACACCTTC. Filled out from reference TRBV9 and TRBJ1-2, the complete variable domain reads DSGVTQTPKHLITATGQRVTLRCSPRSGDLSVYWYQQSLDQGLQFLIQYYNGEERAKGNILERFSAQQFPDLHSELNLSSLELGDSALYFCASSVEGAGGYGYTFGSGTRLTVV.